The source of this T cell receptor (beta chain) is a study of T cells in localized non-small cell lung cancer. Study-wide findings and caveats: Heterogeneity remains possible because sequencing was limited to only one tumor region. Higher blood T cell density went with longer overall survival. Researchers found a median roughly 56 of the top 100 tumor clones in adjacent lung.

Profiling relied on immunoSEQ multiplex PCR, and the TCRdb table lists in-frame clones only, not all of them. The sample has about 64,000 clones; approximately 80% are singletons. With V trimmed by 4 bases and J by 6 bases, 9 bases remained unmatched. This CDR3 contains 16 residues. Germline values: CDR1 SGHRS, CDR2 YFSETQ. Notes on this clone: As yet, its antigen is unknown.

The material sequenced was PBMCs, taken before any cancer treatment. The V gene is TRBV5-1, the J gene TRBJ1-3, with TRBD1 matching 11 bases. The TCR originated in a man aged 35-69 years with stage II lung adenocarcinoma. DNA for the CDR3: TGCGCCAGCAGCCCGGCGGGACAGGGGGGAGCAAACACCATATATTTT. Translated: CASSPAGQGGANTIYF. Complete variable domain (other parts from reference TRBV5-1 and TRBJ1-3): KAGVTQTPRYLIKTRGQQVTLSCSPISGHRSVSWYQQTPGQGLQFLFEYFSETQRNKGNFPGRFSGRQFSNSRSEMNVSTLELGDSALYLCASSPAGQGGANTIYFGEGSWLTVV.